The rows below give T cell receptor beta chains drawn from one sample of a study of cytomegalovirus exposure and HLA in healthy donors. This table comes from immunoSEQ multiplex PCR, and its TCRdb copy is limited to in-frame clones, with some not included. The sample carries 110,000 to 150,000 clones, around four fifths recorded once. Sequenced sample: PBMCs. The receptors were gathered from a boy aged 2 to 10 in good health and CMV-seronegative. Each CDR3 is given with its conserved first and last residue. A D gene is named only where the DNA matches it firmly. A clone size is listed for some rows: how often the clone was seen (once, few, many), or a class if it is expanded.

>.|.|TRBJ2-7|TRBV6-5
TGTGCCAGCAGTTATCGTCAAACGAGATACTACGAGCAGTACTTC
CASSYRQTRYYEQYF
>.|.|TRBJ2-5|TRBV6-1
TGTGCCAGCAACCGGGAGACCCAGTACTTC
CASNRETQYF
>.|.|TRBJ2-7|TRBV10-3
TGTGCCATCAGTGAGGGGGGGACAGCTGAGCACTACGAGCAGTACTTC
CAISEGGTAEHYEQYF
>.|TRBD1|TRBJ1-5|TRBV7-6
TGTGCCAGCAGCTTAGGGACAGGGGTGCTTCAGCCCCAGCATTTT
CASSLGTGVLQPQHF
>.|TRBD1|TRBJ1-2|TRBV6-1
TGTGCCAGCTTTTTCCAGGGGGCGCGGAACTATGGCTACACCTTC
CASFFQGARNYGYTF
>.|.|TRBJ1-2|TRBV5-1
TGCGCCAGCAGCTTGGGGCAGGACTTTAACTATGGCTACACCTTC
CASSLGQDFNYGYTF
>.|.|TRBJ2-7|TRBV6-1
TGTGCCAGCAGGGCCTTAGGGGCTTACGAGCAGTACTTC
CASRALGAYEQYF
>once|TRBD2|TRBJ2-1|TRBV9
TGTGCCAGCAGCGTAGATGGGCTAGCGGGGGGTTCTGAGCAGTTCTTC
CASSVDGLAGGSEQFF
>.|.|TRBJ2-7|TRBV11-2
TGTGCCAGCAGCTTATTTTTAGAATCCACCTACGAGCAGTACTTC
CASSLFLESTYEQYF
>.|TRBD1|TRBJ2-1|TRBV6-4
TGTGCCAGCAGTGGTACAGGGGGGTTATACAATGAGCAGTTCTTC
CASSGTGGLYNEQFF
>once|TRBD1|TRBJ2-7|TRBV9
TGTGCCAGCAGCGTAGACTTACAGGGGTCGCAGTACTTC
CASSVDLQGSQYF
>.|.|TRBJ1-5|TRBV12-5
TGTGCTAGTGGTTTGCCCCCGGGAGGGGAAAGCAATCAGCCCCAGCATTTT
CASGLPPGGESNQPQHF
>.|.|TRBJ1-1|TRBV5-6
TGTGCCAGCAGTCCGTGGGGTCAGGGGAACACTGAAGCTTTCTTT
CASSPWGQGNTEAFF
>few|.|TRBJ2-2|TRBV11-2
TGTGCCAGCAGCTCCTCAGGGGCCACCGGGGAGCTGTTTTTT
CASSSSGATGELFF
>.|.|TRBJ1-1|TRBV30
TGTGCCTGGAGTACAGGCCTCATGAACACTGAAGCTTTCTTT
CAWSTGLMNTEAFF
>.|.|TRBJ2-7|TRBV7-9
TGTGCCAGCAGCTTAGCGGGCGGGCCGACCTACGAGCAGTACTTC
CASSLAGGPTYEQYF
>.|.|TRBJ1-4|TRBV10-3
TGTGCCATCAGTGAGCCAGCACAGGGCCTGTTTTTT
CAISEPAQGLFF
>few|.|TRBJ1-1|TRBV19
TGTGCCAGTACCTCCGGGGTCTTTGGCTCTGAAGCTTTCTTT
CASTSGVFGSEAFF
>.|.|TRBJ1-1|TRBV29-1
TGCAGCGTCCCAGGGTCCACTGAAGCTTTCTTT
CSVPGSTEAFF
>.|TRBD2|TRBJ2-7|TRBV10-2
TGCGCCACCACACTAGCGGGATCCTACGAGCAGTACTTC
CATTLAGSYEQYF
>.|.|TRBJ2-5|TRBV7-2
TGTGCCAGCAGCTTAGCGCAATTGGGGGGGACCCAGTACTTC
CASSLAQLGGTQYF
>.|.|TRBJ1-2|TRBV19
TGTGCCAGTAGTGTAAAGGGGTCAGGCTACACCTTC
CASSVKGSGYTF
>few|TRBD1|TRBJ1-2|TRBV6-4
TGTGCCAGCACTCGTTCCGGGACAGGGGGCGGTGGCTACACCTTC
CASTRSGTGGGGYTF
>.|.|TRBJ2-7|TRBV21-1
TGTGCCAGCTTAAAGAGCACACTAGCGGGAGCCAATGGGGTCGAGCAGTACTTC
CASLKSTLAGANGVEQYF
>.|.|TRBJ1-5|TRBV15
TGTGCCACCAGCAGGGCTACAGGGACGTTGGATCAGCCCCAGCATTTT
CATSRATGTLDQPQHF
>few|.|TRBJ1-5|TRBV6-1
TGTGCCAGCACTCCCACGGGGATCCATCAGCCCCAGCATTTT
CASTPTGIHQPQHF
>.|TRBD1|TRBJ2-5|TRBV7-9
TGTGCCAGCAGCGACACCAGGGGGTTGGGAGAGACCCAGTACTTC
CASSDTRGLGETQYF
>.|TRBD1|TRBJ2-5|TRBV2
TGTGCCAGCGGGACAGGGGCTATGCAGACCCAGTACTTC
CASGTGAMQTQYF
>.|.|TRBJ2-3|TRBV2
TGTGCCAGCAGTACCACCCTAGCGTCGCCCAGGGCAGATACGCAGTATTTT
CASSTTLASPRADTQYF
>.|TRBD2|TRBJ2-2|TRBV7-2
TGTGCCAGCAGCTGGGGAGGGCCCGGGGAGCTGTTTTTT
CASSWGGPGELFF
>.|TRBD2|TRBJ2-1|TRBV5-1
TGCGCCAGCAGCCGGAGCGGGGGTCACAATGAGCAGTTCTTC
CASSRSGGHNEQFF
>few|TRBD2|TRBJ2-3|TRBV4-1
TGCGCCAGCAGCCAAGTGGTGGCCCTAGCGGGTATCACAGATACGCAGTATTTT
CASSQVVALAGITDTQYF
>once|TRBD2|TRBJ2-7|TRBV9
TGTGCCAGCAGCGCCGGGACTAGCGGGATTTACGAGCAGTACTTC
CASSAGTSGIYEQYF
>.|.|TRBJ1-1|TRBV5-1
TGCGCCAGCAGCCTCGGACAGCGGAACACTGAAGCTTTCTTT
CASSLGQRNTEAFF
>.|.|TRBJ2-3|TRBV28
TGTGCCAGCAGTAAAACAGGGAACGTCGATACGCAGTATTTT
CASSKTGNVDTQYF
>once|.|TRBJ2-3|TRBV10-3
TGTGCCATCAGTGAGTTGTTAGGGAGTTACGGCACAGATACGCAGTATTTT
CAISELLGSYGTDTQYF
>.|.|TRBJ2-1|TRBV5-4
TGTGCCAGCAGGACCCTAGCGTCCGGGAATGAGCAGTTCTTC
CASRTLASGNEQFF